What follows are 4 T cell receptor beta chains derived from one specimen sequenced in a study of blood T cell repertoires in COVID-19. The repertoire was sequenced with immunoSEQ multiplex PCR; TCRdb's copy has only in-frame clones and lacks some. The data show around 70,000 clones, roughly nine tenths seen once. The sequencing input was peripheral blood. Receptors originate from a human donor in a cohort sampled during active COVID-19.

The chain joins TRBV6-5 to TRBJ1-6; 8 bases agree with TRBD1. This CDR3 is 14 amino acids long. Losses at the gene ends were 5 bases for V and 13 bases for J; bases not matched to a gene: 10. Germline lookup yields CDR1 MNHEY and CDR2 SVGAGI. The CDR3 bases are TGTGCCAGCAGTCTGACAGGGGATAGTCTCCCCCTCCACTTT. Translated, it gives CASSLTGDSLPLHF.

This clone was detected once. V is TRBV9 and J is TRBJ2-3; D uncertain. This CDR3 spans 15 amino acids. Germline assignment: CDR1 SGDLS and CDR2 YYNGEE. V lost 8 bases, J lost 0 bases, and 16 bases lay in between. Written as DNA, the CDR3 is TGTGCCAGTAAGAAGATGACAACTAGCACAGATACGCAGTATTTT. This gives the protein CASKKMTTSTDTQYF.

The chain recombines TRBV6-2 or TRBV6-3 with TRBJ2-2, with D perhaps matching TRBD1 (6 bases). The CDR3 totals 15 residues. Trimming shortened V by 5 bases and J by 4 bases, and 14 bases separated the two germline ends. Germline lookup yields CDR1 MNHEY and CDR2 SVGEGT. CDR3 coding DNA: TGTGCCAGCAGTCGCAGGACAGAATTCACCGGGGAGCTGTTTTTT. Its protein product is CASSRRTEFTGELFF.

The rearrangement uses TRBV5-4 and TRBJ1-3; no definite D call. Per germline, CDR1 SGHNT and CDR2 YYREEE (reference sequence). V lost 1 base, J lost 0 bases, and 8 bases lay in between. The length of the CDR3 is 15 residues. For the CDR3, the DNA is TGTGCCAGCAGCTTGCAGGCCAGCTCTGGAAACACCATATATTTT. It specifies CASSLQASSGNTIYF.